The 31 T cell receptor beta chains below all came from one sample that was sequenced in a study of blood T cell repertoires in COVID-19. Sequencing was performed with immunoSEQ multiplex PCR; in TCRdb, only in-frame clones are kept and a portion is missing. The data contain over 250,000 clones, roughly 89% of them singletons. Sample: peripheral blood. The source of these receptors is a man aged 50-60 years with acute or convalescent COVID-19.

This chain links TRBV4-1 with TRBJ2-5; no reliable D call. The CDR3 runs to 14 residues. Germline V lookup: CDR1 MGHRA, CDR2 YSYEKL. V lost 0 bases and J lost 4, with 9 bases in between. CDR3 protein: CASSQEASRETQYF. The CDR3 coding sequence is TGCGCCAGCAGCCAAGAGGCCTCCCGAGAGACCCAGTACTTC.

V gene TRBV7-8 combines with J gene TRBJ2-3; the match to TRBD2 covers 13 bases. Germline V gives CDR1 SGHVS, CDR2 FQNEAQ. The V segment lost 2 bases and the J segment 2 bases; nucleotides outside the gene matches: 7. The CDR3 spans 18 residues. The CDR3 DNA follows: TGTGCCAGCAGCTTAAGGGAGACTAGCGGGGGGCCCACAGATACGCAGTATTTT. Translating gives CASSLRETSGGPTDTQYF.

The CDR3, as DNA: TGCGCCAGCAGTGAGTTTCGGTGGGATACGCAGTATTTT. As protein: CASSEFRWDTQYF. The chain couples TRBV10-1 to TRBJ2-3; D not certain. Germline V gene lookup returns CDR1 WNHNN and CDR2 SYGVQD (reference sequence). The V end was cut by 1 base, the J end by 6 bases, with 8 bases between. This CDR3 contains 13 residues.

The chain links TRBV7-2 to TRBJ1-2, with a possible D match to TRBD1 (6 bases). The V and J ends lost 5 bases and 4 bases respectively, with 17 bases between them. The germline V gene has CDR1 SGHTA and CDR2 FQGNSA. CDR3 length: 15 residues. The chain's CDR3 is CASSPTGLGGYGYTF. The CDR3 region has the DNA TGTGCCAGCAGCCCTACCGGACTAGGGGGCTATGGCTACACCTTC.

The V gene is TRBV5-4, the J gene TRBJ2-3; 9 nucleotides match TRBD2. The V segment lost 4 bases and the J segment 5 bases; nucleotides outside the gene matches: 11. The CDR3 is 16 residues long. Germline-derived CDR1 and CDR2 are SGHNT and YYREEE (reference sequence). In DNA, the CDR3 is TGTGCCAGCAGCCGGCGATGGGCGGGGGGGCTAGATACGCAGTATTTT. Its translation: CASSRRWAGGLDTQYF.

The chain combines TRBV5-1 with TRBJ1-2, with 8 nucleotides matching TRBD1. The CDR3 contains 15 residues. Trimming took 6 bases from V and 7 from J; bases not matched to a gene: 14. CDR1 SGHRS and CDR2 YFSETQ come from the germline V gene. Here the CDR3 reads CASTSIRQGISGYTF. The CDR3 DNA follows: TGCGCCAGCACCTCCATCCGACAGGGGATCAGTGGCTACACCTTC. Together with reference TRBV5-1 and TRBJ1-2, the CDR3 gives the full variable domain: KAGVTQTPRYLIKTRGQQVTLSCSPISGHRSVSWYQQTPGQGLQFLFEYFSETQRNKGNFPGRFSGRQFSNSRSEMNVSTLELGDSALYLCASTSIRQGISGYTFGSGTRLTVV.

The chain combines TRBV7-9 with TRBJ1-6; TRBD1 matches at 8 bases. CDR1 is SEHNR and CDR2 is FQNEAQ in the germline V gene (reference sequence). Trimming at V came to 3 bases and at J to 7 bases, leaving 5 bases not matched to a gene. This CDR3 has 15 amino acids. CDR3 region: CASSFGQGSNSPLHF. CDR3 in DNA: TGTGCCAGCAGCTTCGGACAGGGCTCGAATTCACCCCTCCACTTT. Full variable domain (outside the CDR3, taken from reference TRBV7-9 and TRBJ1-6): DTGVSQNPRHKITKRGQNVTFRCDPISEHNRLYWYRQTLGQGPEFLTYFQNEAQLEKSRLLSDRFSAERPKGSFSTLEIQRTEQGDSAMYLCASSFGQGSNSPLHFGNGTRLTVT.

V and J are TRBV10-2 and TRBJ2-3; D remains unclear. The CDR3 consists of 10 residues. CDR1 is WSHSY, CDR2 SAAADI, per germline. Deletions cut 6 bases from V and 5 bases from J, with 3 bases between. In DNA form, the CDR3 reads TGCGCCAGCAGCCGAGATACGCAGTATTTT. Translation gives CASSRDTQYF.

The chain joins TRBV7-2 to TRBJ2-1; perhaps TRBD1 as D (6 bases). Germline V gene lookup returns CDR1 SGHTA and CDR2 FQGNSA. Deletions cut 6 bases from V and 7 bases from J, with 13 bases between. CDR3 length: 13 amino acids. CDR3 nucleotides: TGTGCCAGCAGGTTCCAAGGGGGAAATGAGCAGTTCTTC. It specifies CASRFQGGNEQFF. Supplemented by reference TRBV7-2 and TRBJ2-1, the full variable domain reads GAGVSQSPSNKVTEKGKDVELRCDPISGHTALYWYRQSLGQGLEFLIYFQGNSAPDKSGLPSDRFSAERTGGSVSTLTIQRTQQEDSAVYLCASRFQGGNEQFFGPGTRLTVL.

The CDR3 loop reads CASSPVGGQETQYF. CDR3 in DNA: TGTGCCAGCTCCCCCGTGGGGGGCCAAGAGACCCAGTACTTC. This chain uses TRBV18 with TRBJ2-5, with D perhaps TRBD2 (6 bases). In germline, CDR1 is KGHSH, CDR2 LQKENI. This CDR3 is 14 amino acids long. The V end lost 6 bases, the J end lost 1 base, and 12 bases lay between the germline ends.

V gene TRBV18 combines with J gene TRBJ2-3, with D unclear. The CDR3 is 16 amino acids. Germline V gene sequence: CDR1 KGHSH, CDR2 LQKENI. V lost 0 bases, J lost 0 bases, and 10 bases lay in between. CDR3 DNA: TGTGCCAGCTCACCACCGGAGCTTCTAAGCACAGATACGCAGTATTTT. Its protein product is CASSPPELLSTDTQYF.

The chain joins TRBV25-1 to TRBJ2-3; 7 nucleotides agree with TRBD2. Per the germline V gene, CDR1 is MGHDK and CDR2 is SYGVNS. With 3 bases clipped from V and 5 bases from J, the junction kept 5 bases outside the gene matches. The CDR3 extends over 14 amino acids. The CDR3 DNA is TGTGCCAGCAGTGAGTGGGTAGCGGGAGATACGCAGTATTTT. Amino acids: CASSEWVAGDTQYF.

V usage is TRBV7-9 and J usage is TRBJ1-2, with 8 positions matching TRBD1. The CDR3 runs to 14 residues. After removal of 5 bases from V and 0 bases from J, the junction contained 2 bases not matched to a gene. Germline CDR1 and CDR2: SEHNR and FQNEAQ (reference sequence). The DNA of the CDR3 is TGTGCCAGCAGCGGACAGGGTACTAACTATGGCTACACCTTC. It is translated as CASSGQGTNYGYTF.

Details on this clone: The sample holds other DNA sequences that translate to the same CDR3. The gene calls are TRBV27 and TRBJ2-5; maybe TRBD2 (6 bases). V lost 5 bases and J lost 0, with 10 bases in between. The germline CDR1 and CDR2 sequences are MNHEY and SMNVEV (reference sequence). The CDR3 has 14 residues. Here the CDR3 DNA reads TGTGCCAGCAGTCCCCGGGACTACCAAGAGACCCAGTACTTC. This codes for CASSPRDYQETQYF.

The CDR3 DNA is TGCGCCAGCAGAGTTAGAGGGACACGGACCACCGGGGAGCTGTTTTTT. Translating gives CASRVRGTRTTGELFF. The chain carries TRBV5-1 and TRBJ2-2; D is perhaps TRBD1 (6 bases). Germline V lookup: CDR1 SGHRS, CDR2 YFSETQ. With 5 bases removed from V and 4 bases from J, the gap between germline ends came to 18 bases. The length of the CDR3 is 16 residues.

The CDR3 DNA follows: TGTGCCAGCAGCCAGGAAGTCAGGGGGTATGGCTACACCTTC. It translates to CASSQEVRGYGYTF. The chain joins TRBV3-1 (or the pseudogene TRBV3-2) to TRBJ1-2, with TRBD1 matching 7 bases. The length of the CDR3 is 14 residues. The germline V gene has CDR1 LGHDT and CDR2 YNNKEL (reference sequence). After removal of 3 bases from V and 5 bases from J, the junction contained 6 bases not matched to a gene.

V is TRBV5-1 and J is TRBJ1-4; no reliable D call. This CDR3 is 12 amino acids long. Germline V gives CDR1 SGHRS, CDR2 YFSETQ. Trimming removed 3 bases from V and 4 bases from J, with 4 bases in between. CDR3 nucleotides: TGCGCCAGCAGCTCAATTAATGAAAAACTGTTTTTT. Translated, it gives CASSSINEKLFF. Complete variable domain (other parts from reference TRBV5-1 and TRBJ1-4): KAGVTQTPRYLIKTRGQQVTLSCSPISGHRSVSWYQQTPGQGLQFLFEYFSETQRNKGNFPGRFSGRQFSNSRSEMNVSTLELGDSALYLCASSSINEKLFFGSGTQLSVL.

This chain uses TRBV5-4 with TRBJ2-2, with 7 positions matching TRBD2. Looked up from germline, CDR1 is SGHNT and CDR2 is YYREEE (reference sequence). CDR3 length equals 16 residues. J lost 7 bases, V lost 4 bases, and 13 bases had no gene match. Here the CDR3 reads CASSPPLGEGIGELFF. The CDR3 nucleotides are TGTGCCAGCAGCCCACCTTTGGGGGAGGGGATCGGGGAGCTGTTTTTT.

The chain links TRBV24-1 to TRBJ2-2, with 8 positions matching TRBD2. This CDR3 is built from 15 residues. V lost 0 bases, J lost 7 bases, and 3 bases stayed unmatched. Germline V lookup: CDR1 KGHDR, CDR2 SFDVKD. CDR3 amino acids: CATSDLRRGVGELFF. In DNA form, the CDR3 reads TGTGCCACCAGTGATTTGAGGCGGGGGGTCGGGGAGCTGTTTTTT.

The chain combines TRBV6-5 with TRBJ2-1; no clear D. The CDR3 loop spans 14 amino acids. V lost 6 bases and J 1 base, leaving 10 bases between the germline ends. Germline V gene lookup returns CDR1 MNHEY and CDR2 SVGAGI. The CDR3 DNA sequence: TGTGCCAGCAGCCTGGGCGATTCCTACAATGAGCAGTTCTTC. This translates into CASSLGDSYNEQFF.

This chain links TRBV30 with TRBJ1-3, with a possible D match to TRBD1 (5 bases). This CDR3 has 14 residues. V was pared by 4 bases and J by 4 bases, with 14 bases between. Germline V lookup: CDR1 GTSNPN, CDR2 SVGIG (reference sequence). CDR3 DNA sequence: TGTGCCTGGACCACAGGACGGGGGGGAAACACCATATATTTT. Translation gives CAWTTGRGGNTIYF.

The rearrangement joins TRBV10-1 to TRBJ2-1; TRBD2 matches at 11 bases. From germline, CDR1 is WNHNN and CDR2 SYGVQD (reference sequence). The CDR3 sequence is 13 residues long. J was trimmed by 9 bases and V by 5 bases; bases with no gene match: 3. CDR3 nucleotides: TGCGCCAGCAGTCCGGGACTAGCGGCTGAGCAGTTCTTC. Amino acids: CASSPGLAAEQFF.

This clone was counted a single time. V and J are TRBV5-5 and TRBJ2-7; TRBD2 agrees at 8 bases. With 5 bases clipped from V and 2 bases from J, the junction kept 9 bases outside the gene matches. CDR1 is SGHKS, CDR2 YYEKEE, per germline (reference sequence). This CDR3 is 15 amino acids long. The CDR3 loop reads CASSRTGGSTYEQYF. CDR3 coding DNA: TGTGCCAGCAGTAGGACGGGGGGGTCTACCTACGAGCAGTACTTC.

The J gene is TRBJ2-6, the V gene TRBV7-2; D is unclear. V lost 2 bases and J 0 bases, leaving 11 bases between the germline ends. Germline V gene data show CDR1 as SGHTA and CDR2 as FQGNSA. The CDR3 consists of 17 residues. CDR3 bases: TGTGCCAGCAGCTTAATGCCCACAGTCTCTGGGGCCAACGTCCTGACTTTC. It is translated as CASSLMPTVSGANVLTF.

The chain carries TRBV6-4 and TRBJ1-6; D gene uncertain. The length of the CDR3 is 12 residues. Per germline, CDR1 MRHNA and CDR2 SNTAGT. Trimming took off 7 bases at V and 6 bases at J, with 7 bases between the two ends. The DNA for the CDR3 is TGTGCCAGCACAGGTGTTAATTCACCCCTCCACTTT. This encodes CASTGVNSPLHF.

This chain joins TRBV6-5 and TRBJ1-2; TRBD1 might be the D (6 bases). Trimming shortened V by 7 bases and J by 8 bases, and 17 bases separated the two germline ends. Looked up from germline, CDR1 is MNHEY and CDR2 is SVGAGI. The CDR3 spans 13 residues. In DNA form, the CDR3 reads TGTGCCAGCATCGCGACAGGCCTCCGGGGCTACACCTTC. Protein product: CASIATGLRGYTF.

V and J are TRBV5-1 and TRBJ1-1; no definite D call. Looked up from germline, CDR1 is SGHRS and CDR2 is YFSETQ. The CDR3 length is 14 residues. V was cut by 4 bases and J by 0 bases, with 10 bases left in between. The CDR3 is CASSQTGMNTEAFF. CDR3 coding DNA: TGCGCCAGCAGCCAGACGGGAATGAACACTGAAGCTTTCTTT.

Points on this clone: The junction and the germline gene differ at one end; a read error may be behind it. The chain employs TRBV9 and TRBJ2-5; maybe TRBD1 (5 bases). Germline assignment: CDR1 SGDLS and CDR2 YYNGEE. The CDR3 sequence is 15 residues long. The CDR3 DNA reads as TGTGCCAGCAGCGTAGGTTCAGGGCCGCAAGGGACCCAGTACTTC. It codes for CASSVGSGPQGTQYF.

The chain recombines TRBV6-5 with TRBJ2-3, with D tentatively TRBD1 (5 bases). The CDR3 extends over 13 amino acids. Germline CDR1 is MNHEY and CDR2 is SVGAGI. Deletions cut 0 bases from V and 6 bases from J, with 7 bases between. The CDR3, as DNA: TGTGCCAGCAGTTACTCCAGGGTGGATACGCAGTATTTT. Its translation: CASSYSRVDTQYF.

This chain uses TRBV6-5 with TRBJ1-2, with 9 bases lining up with TRBD1. Trimming took 6 bases from V and 2 from J; bases not matched to a gene: 7. CDR1 and CDR2 from the germline V gene are MNHEY and SVGAGI. The CDR3 is 15 amino acids. CDR3 residues: CASRRPGTGNYGYTF. DNA of the CDR3: TGTGCCAGCAGGCGTCCCGGGACAGGGAACTATGGCTACACCTTC.

The V call is TRBV20-1, the J call TRBJ1-5, with D unclear. Germline CDR1 and CDR2: DFQATT and SNEGSKA (reference sequence). V was shortened by 3 bases and J by 0 bases, with 24 bases between the two germline ends. The CDR3 sequence is 19 residues long. The CDR3 DNA reads TGCAGTGCTAGTTTGCGTCGTGCGGACTCGATTTATAGCAATCAGCCCCAGCATTTT. Residues: CSASLRRADSIYSNQPQHF.